This T cell receptor (beta chain) was found in a study of T cell repertoires in cytomegalovirus infection. V lost 3 bases and J lost 6, with 11 bases in between. This CDR3 is 14 amino acids long. The germline CDR1 and CDR2 sequences are LGHNA and YNFKEQ. MiXCR was run by TCRdb on the reads, yielding one entry per CDR3 protein. The sample has just over 300,000 distinct CDR3 sequences, 15% to 20% seen once. This sequence was found in a human donor in good health (CMV status not recorded). Some clones in this sample may be carry-over from other donors' samples. V is TRBV4-2 and J is TRBJ1-4; D gene ambiguous. The sequenced sample was PBMCs. CDR3 nucleotides: TGTGCCAGCAGCCAGGAGGAGACCCATGAAAAACTGTTTTTT. Translated: CASSQEETHEKLFF.